This T cell receptor beta chain is drawn from a study of a mutant IDH1 vaccine in newly diagnosed glioma. Study-wide background: The start of vaccination came 4-6 weeks after radiotherapy alone, or with temozolomide cycles.

The data were produced by immunoSEQ multiplex PCR, yet TCRdb's version contains in-frame clones alone and is incomplete. Altogether some 70,000 clones are present, under 90% being singletons, with the ten largest covering about 14%. Trimming shortened V by 8 bases and J by 5 bases, and 16 bases separated the two germline ends. The length of the CDR3 is 14 residues. Germline V gene data show CDR1 as KGHSY and CDR2 as FQNENV. Broader study findings: Vaccination induced immune responses in approximately 94% of patients.

Regarding this clone: The antigen is undetermined.

Noted time point: week 23, last vaccination. One vaccine dose held 300 ug of mutant IDH1 20-mer peptide and came with topical imiquimod. The sample consisted of PBMCs, taken from a glioma patient whose treatment included an IDH1 peptide vaccine. This receptor was taken from a man in his late teens or twenties with glioma. The rearrangement links TRBV16 to TRBJ1-5; D possibly corresponds to TRBD1 (5 bases). The CDR3 region has the DNA TGTGCCAGCTCCGCGCGGGACGGATATCAGCCCCAGCATTTT. Translated: CASSARDGYQPQHF. Full variable domain (missing parts from reference TRBV16 and TRBJ1-5): GEEVAQTPKHLVRGEGQKAKLYCAPIKGHSYVFWYQQVLKNEFKFLISFQNENVFDETGMPKERFSAKCLPNSPCSLEIQATKLEDSAVYFCASSARDGYQPQHFGDGTRLSIL.